This entry is about one T cell receptor beta chain. Its antigen is not identified. The junction departs from the called germline gene at one end, perhaps through a read error. There are 13 residues in the CDR3. Germline CDR1 is MNHEY and CDR2 is SVGEGT. Researchers generated TCR beta cDNA from about 450 ng of total RNA, relying on a constant-region primer. Researchers made the TCR beta libraries by running three nested multiplex PCR rounds with slightly modified ARM-PCR. Primers for the first two PCR rounds were TRBV1-TRBV30 forward primers and a C-beta reverse primer (around 11 cycles per round). In TCRdb, the multiplex PCR reads were re-called with MiXCR into one record per CDR3 protein. The sample contains about 64,000 distinct CDR3 sequences, about 71% of which appear only once. These data originate in a study of tumor-infiltrating lymphocytes in primary liver carcinoma. Findings and caveats of the study: Among the pair types, tumor region pairs showed more overlap than tumor-adjacent and tumor-blood pairs. When set against blood, tumors had a significantly higher top-250-clone fraction (p = 0.039).

Unsorted bulk tissue, roughly 19-34 mg of it, served as the source for co-extraction of RNA and DNA. Over 85% of the cells in every tumor sample were viable tumor cells. Sequenced input: liver tumor tissue from sampling region 4. Stated subset: tumor region T4, right-lateral pole. This chain joins TRBV6-2 or TRBV6-3 and TRBJ1-5, with D possibly matching TRBD1 (6 bases). The clonotype comes from a man aged 35-49 years with primary liver carcinoma and hepatitis B virus infection. CDR3 protein: CAGSFPQGRIQHF. In DNA, the CDR3 is TGTGCCGGCAGTTTCCCGCAGGGGCGAATCCAGCATTTT.